The 23 T cell receptor beta chains presented below share a single source sample, sequenced in a study of blood T cells in healthy people across ages. A sample-barcoded 5' primer and a J-beta primer mix were used in a second PCR of about 7 to 12 cycles. TCRdb passed the 5' RACE reads through MiXCR, listing each CDR3 protein once. The sample holds 800,000 to 1,000,000 distinct CDR3 sequences, about 44% seen once. Sequencing was carried out using blood. The receptor set was obtained from a man younger than 40 in good health.

Note on this clonotype: A junction boundary mismatches the germline segment, possibly from a read error. The rearrangement links TRBV7-3 to TRBJ2-3; D is possibly TRBD2 (6 bases). CDR3 length: 14 amino acids. Germline CDR1 is SGHTA and CDR2 is FQGTGA. The CDR3 is CANSSREEGDTQYF. CDR3 DNA sequence: TGTGCCAACAGCTCCAGGGAGGAAGGGGATACGCAGTATTTT. Full variable domain (rest looked up from reference TRBV7-3 and TRBJ2-3): GAGVSQTPSNKVTEKGKYVELRCDPISGHTALYWYRQSLGQGPEFLIYFQGTGAADDSGLPNDRFFAVRPEGSVSTLKIQRTERGDSAVYLCANSSREEGDTQYFGPGTRLTVL.

This sequence joins TRBV29-1 and TRBJ1-1; D remains unclear. The CDR3 runs 12 residues. Per germline, CDR1 SQVTM and CDR2 ANQGSEA. Deletions cut 6 bases from V and 1 base from J, with 9 bases between. The DNA for the CDR3 is TGCAGCGTCCCGACGGGGAACACTGAAGCTTTCTTT. Protein sequence: CSVPTGNTEAFF.

This clonotype was recorded a few times. The chain links TRBV12-3 or TRBV12-4 to TRBJ1-2; 10 bases are shared with TRBD1. Trimming removed 6 bases from V and 8 bases from J; junction bases left unmatched: 9. The CDR3 contains 14 residues. The CDR3 DNA reads TGTGCCAGCAGCGGGGACAGGGGAAGGGGCGGCTACACCTTC. It specifies CASSGDRGRGGYTF.

There are a few counts of this clonotype. V usage is TRBV11-1 and J usage is TRBJ2-7; D is unclear. This CDR3 comprises 15 residues. Per the germline V gene, CDR1 is SGHAT and CDR2 is FQDESV (reference sequence). V dropped 1 base and J dropped 2 bases, with 12 bases sitting between them. CDR3: CASSLVKDVAYEQYF. DNA for the CDR3: TGTGCCAGCAGCTTAGTCAAGGACGTAGCCTACGAGCAGTACTTC.

The rearrangement links TRBV21-1 to TRBJ1-2; the listed D gene, TRBD1, was not tested against the DNA. TRBV21-1 is a listed pseudogene. The CDR3 consists of 17 residues. CDR3 in amino acids: CASSKLPRTGGDYGYTF. DNA of the CDR3: TGTGCCAGCAGCAAATTACCCAGGACAGGGGGCGACTATGGCTACACCTTC.

The CDR3 bases are TGCAGTGCCACACAAGGAGGGCAAGAGACCCAGTACTTC. This translates into CSATQGGQETQYF. V is TRBV20-1 and J is TRBJ2-5, with TRBD2 as a possible D gene (6 bases). Trimming pared 6 bases from V and 2 bases from J, leaving 13 bases between. The CDR3 is 13 amino acids. Germline CDR1 reads DFQATT; CDR2 reads SNEGSKA (reference sequence).

J is TRBJ1-5 and V is TRBV12-3 or TRBV12-4; D gene ambiguous. Trimming stripped 4 bases from V and 3 bases from J, with 7 bases between. This CDR3 has 13 amino acids. The CDR3 region has the DNA TGTGCCAGCAGTTCGTACAACAATCAGCCCCAGCATTTT. Protein product: CASSSYNNQPQHF.

The J gene is TRBJ2-3, the V gene TRBV24-1; the D gene could be TRBD1 or TRBD2 (6 bases each). Trimming pared 5 bases from V and 4 bases from J, leaving 15 bases between. The germline V gene encodes CDR1 KGHDR and CDR2 SFDVKD. This CDR3 contains 15 residues. CDR3 region: CATSVGGTPPDTQYF. The CDR3 nucleotides are TGTGCCACCAGTGTAGGGGGGACACCCCCAGATACGCAGTATTTT.

The gene calls are TRBV29-1 and TRBJ2-3, with 13 bases matching TRBD2. Germline CDR1 and CDR2: SQVTM and ANQGSEA. The CDR3 is 14 residues long. The V segment lost 7 bases and the J segment 2 bases; nucleotides outside the gene matches: 3. The CDR3 sequence is CSAGTSGTTDTQYF. The CDR3 bases are TGCAGCGCAGGGACTAGCGGGACCACAGATACGCAGTATTTT.

The chain joins TRBV12-3 or TRBV12-4 to TRBJ1-5; the D gene is possibly TRBD1 (6 bases). CDR3 length equals 15 residues. V gave up 6 bases and J gave up 0 bases, with 12 bases separating them. The CDR3 nucleotides are TGTGCCAGCAGGGACAGTCCGGGTAGCAATCAGCCCCAGCATTTT. The encoded protein is CASRDSPGSNQPQHF.

The rearrangement links TRBV18 to TRBJ2-5; D is perhaps TRBD1 (5 bases). With 2 bases removed from V and 1 base from J, the gap between germline ends came to 8 bases. Germline assignment: CDR1 KGHSH and CDR2 LQKENI. This CDR3 region has 14 residues. The CDR3 sequence is CASSPGATQETQYF. CDR3 DNA sequence: TGTGCCAGCTCACCAGGGGCTACCCAAGAGACCCAGTACTTC.

This clonotype was seen more than once but under ten times. The chain uses TRBV29-1 and TRBJ1-2; a weak D match, TRBD1 (6 bases). From germline, CDR1 is SQVTM and CDR2 ANQGSEA. The V end was cut by 5 bases, the J end by 2 bases, with 24 bases between. There are 17 residues in the CDR3. The CDR3 here is CSVPQVWGAFGNYGYTF. CDR3 DNA: TGCAGCGTTCCCCAAGTATGGGGGGCATTCGGGAACTATGGCTACACCTTC.

CDR3 region: CASSYDGQGLLSYEQYF. The CDR3 DNA reads TGTGCCAGCAGTTACGACGGACAGGGGCTCCTCTCCTACGAGCAGTACTTC. V usage is TRBV6-5 and J usage is TRBJ2-7; 9 bases match TRBD1. With 2 bases clipped from V and 0 bases from J, the junction kept 8 bases outside the gene matches. The CDR3 loop spans 17 amino acids. The germline V gene encodes CDR1 MNHEY and CDR2 SVGAGI.

The gene calls are TRBV28 and TRBJ1-5; possibly TRBD1 for D (5 bases). This CDR3 spans 14 amino acids. V was cut by 5 bases and J by 1 base, with 9 bases left in between. The germline gives CDR1 MDHEN, CDR2 SYDVKM. CDR3 sequence reads: CASSRGTSNQPQHF. Here the CDR3 DNA reads TGTGCCAGCAGTAGGGGCACCAGCAATCAGCCCCAGCATTTT.

The rearrangement uses TRBV27 and TRBJ2-7; TRBD2 might be the D (5 bases). The V end was cut by 2 bases, the J end by 1 base, with 15 bases between. Looked up from germline, CDR1 is MNHEY and CDR2 is SMNVEV (reference sequence). This CDR3 has 16 residues. The CDR3 loop is CASSLNPSGGSYEQYF. As DNA, the CDR3 is TGTGCCAGCAGTTTAAATCCCAGCGGCGGGTCCTACGAGCAGTACTTC.

This sequence joins TRBV4-1 and TRBJ2-7, with no clear D. Between the trimmed V and J ends, which lost 4 bases and 4 bases, there was a span of 11 bases. The CDR3 is 13 amino acids. Per germline, CDR1 MGHRA and CDR2 YSYEKL. CDR3 DNA: TGCGCCAGCAGCCCCGAGTCGGTTTACGAGCAGTACTTC. This codes for CASSPESVYEQYF.

The chain links TRBV5-1 to TRBJ2-1; TRBD1 is a possible D gene (6 bases). Germline CDR1 SGHRS, CDR2 YFSETQ. The CDR3 is 15 residues long. V lost 0 bases to trimming and J lost 5 bases, with 12 bases between them. CDR3 coding DNA: TGCGCCAGCAGCTTGGAGGGGGTATCCCACAATGAGCAGTTCTTC. Its translation is CASSLEGVSHNEQFF.

The chain joins TRBV6-5 to TRBJ2-3; weak D call: TRBD1 (6 bases). The ends were cut back, 0 bases at V and 4 bases at J, with 14 bases in the middle. Looked up from germline, CDR1 is MNHEY and CDR2 is SVGAGI. The CDR3 is 16 residues long. The CDR3 reads CASSYSGRGSSDTQYF. In DNA form, the CDR3 reads TGTGCCAGCAGTTACTCCGGAAGGGGGAGTTCAGATACGCAGTATTTT.

The chain links TRBV3-1 to TRBJ2-7; TRBD1 matches 7 bases. Germline-derived CDR1 and CDR2 are LGHDT and YNNKEL (reference sequence). Trimming at V came to 5 bases and at J to 3 bases, leaving 7 bases not matched to a gene. CDR3 length: 14 amino acids. The CDR3 spells CASSEQGKLYEQYF. The CDR3 DNA follows: TGTGCCAGCAGCGAACAGGGGAAACTCTACGAGCAGTACTTC.

This chain uses TRBV3-1 with TRBJ2-3, with TRBD2 matching 7 bases. From germline, CDR1 is LGHDT and CDR2 YNNKEL (reference sequence). V lost 4 bases and J lost 1; bases outside the gene matches: 11. This CDR3 is built from 17 residues. The CDR3 protein is CASSPPLPSGRTDTQYF. In DNA, the CDR3 is TGTGCCAGCAGCCCCCCCCTTCCTAGCGGCCGCACAGATACGCAGTATTTT.

The V and J genes are TRBV4-1 and TRBJ1-5; possibly TRBD1 for D (5 bases). CDR1 is MGHRA and CDR2 is YSYEKL in the germline V gene. The CDR3 extends over 16 amino acids. Trimming left V 2 bases short and J 0 bases short, with 11 bases between. The DNA for the CDR3 is TGCGCCAGCAGCCAAATCGGGGGAGATAGCAATCAGCCCCAGCATTTT. Protein: CASSQIGGDSNQPQHF.

V and J are TRBV5-6 and TRBJ2-2; unclear D gene. CDR3 length equals 15 residues. Trimming pared 0 bases from V and 1 base from J, leaving 7 bases between. CDR1 and CDR2 from the germline V gene are SGHDT and YYEEEE. CDR3 amino acids: CASSLGPMNTGELFF. In DNA, the CDR3 is TGTGCCAGCAGCTTGGGACCAATGAACACCGGGGAGCTGTTTTTT.

This clonotype appeared a few times. A junction end diverges from the germline sequence, so it may reflect a read error. The genes are TRBV10-3 and TRBJ2-5; 7 bases line up with TRBD2. The CDR3 consists of 15 residues. Looked up from germline, CDR1 is ENHRY and CDR2 is SYGVKD. CDR3 in amino acids: CAISESDTGGETQYF. CDR3 sequence (DNA): TGTGCCATCAGCGAGTCGGACACGGGAGGAGAGACCCAGTACTTC.